This TCR beta chain was profiled in a study of CD8+CD57+ T cells in acquired aplastic anemia. This clonotype was detected ten times or more. Genomic DNA, serving as template, underwent TCR beta VDJ and CDR3 profiling. MiXCR was run by TCRdb on the reads, yielding one entry per CDR3 protein. The sample includes some 210,000 distinct CDR3 sequences, 61% of them seen just once. Germline loops: CDR1 SGDLS, CDR2 YYNGEE. The ends were cut back, 4 bases at V and 6 bases at J, with 14 bases in the middle. This CDR3 comprises 13 residues. The sample taken for sequencing was sorted CD4+, CD8+, or CD8+CD57+ T cells (not recorded which) from PBMCs. The chain combines TRBV9 with TRBJ2-7; possible D gene TRBD2, 6 bases. The origin of this receptor is a human donor in good health. CDR3: CASSTGGASEQYF. CDR3 bases: TGTGCCAGCAGCACAGGCGGGGCAAGCGAGCAGTACTTC.